The 30 T cell receptor beta chains below were found in one sample sequenced in a study of glioma-infiltrating T cells. Using RNA template, CDR3s of TCR alpha and beta were amplified with iRepertoire arm-PCR. MiXCR, run by TCRdb on the multiplex PCR reads, gives a single entry per CDR3 protein. The sample records 300,000 to 450,000 distinct CDR3 sequences, 35% to 45% being singletons. Specimen: glioma tissue, nonneoplastic brain tissue, or PBMCs (not recorded which). These TCRs come from a human donor with low-grade glioma or glioblastoma, undergoing nonglioma brain surgery, or in good health (not recorded which).

The V and J genes are TRBV14 and TRBJ2-7, with TRBD1 as a possible D gene (5 bases). The CDR3 loop spans 13 amino acids. V was shortened by 5 bases and J by 1 base, with 9 bases between the two germline ends. The V gene's germline CDR1 is SGHDN and CDR2 FVKESK. CDR3 sequence reads: CASSVDRSYEQYF. Here the CDR3 DNA reads TGTGCCAGCAGCGTCGACAGATCCTACGAGCAGTACTTC.

For this clonotype: A much larger clone sits a single nucleotide away, making a read error possible. The chain has TRBV20-1 and TRBJ2-1; a weak D match, TRBD2 (6 bases). Germline CDR1 is DFQATT and CDR2 is SNEGSKA (reference sequence). The CDR3 is 12 amino acids. The CDR3 loop is CGASAASEEQFF. The CDR3, as DNA: TGCGGTGCTAGCGCTGCTAGCGAGGAGCAGTTCTTC.

The V and J genes are TRBV14 and TRBJ2-7, with 8 bases identical to TRBD1. V gave up 6 bases and J gave up 2 bases; unmatched junction bases: 6. CDR1 SGHDN and CDR2 FVKESK come from the germline V gene. The CDR3 covers 14 residues. The CDR3, as DNA: TGTGCCAGCAGTCGCCAGGGGGCCACCTACGAGCAGTACTTC. Translating it yields CASSRQGATYEQYF. Looking up the rest from reference TRBV14 and TRBJ2-7 gives the full variable domain: EAGVTQFPSHSVIEKGQTVTLRCDPISGHDNLYWYRRVMGKEIKFLLHFVKESKQDESGMPNNRFLAERTGGTYSTLKVQPAELEDSGVYFCASSRQGATYEQYFGPGTRLTVT.

The chain links TRBV5-4 to TRBJ1-5, with D uncertain. Germline V lookup: CDR1 SGHNT, CDR2 YYREEE (reference sequence). Trimming shortened V by 3 bases and J by 5 bases, and 9 bases separated the two germline ends. The CDR3 runs to 13 residues. CDR3 nucleotides: TGTGCCAGCAGCTCCAATGGGGATCAGCCCCAGCATTTT. Translating it yields CASSSNGDQPQHF.

The count of this clonotype is one. This chain connects TRBV6-1 to TRBJ2-7; D call uncertain. This CDR3 is built from 13 residues. Trimming took 4 bases from V and 4 from J, leaving 11 bases between them. Germline V gene data show CDR1 as MNHNS and CDR2 as SASEGT. The CDR3 DNA follows: TGTGCCAGCAGTGGAAAGCCGAGGTACGAGCAGTACTTC. This encodes CASSGKPRYEQYF.

This clonotype appeared a single time. At one end the junction does not follow the germline gene, possibly because of a read error. The chain joins TRBV27 to TRBJ1-1, with D possibly TRBD1 on 5 matching bases. Germline lookup yields CDR1 MNHEY and CDR2 SMNVEV (reference sequence). The CDR3 is made up of 14 amino acids. For the CDR3, the DNA is TGTGTCAGCAGACCCCGGACGGGGCCCACTGAAGCTTTCTTT. Translation gives CVSRPRTGPTEAFF.

The rearrangement joins TRBV7-2 to TRBJ2-7, with 10 bases lining up with TRBD1. CDR1 SGHTA and CDR2 FQGNSA come from the germline V gene. V shed 0 bases, J shed 3 bases, and the junction held 2 bases outside the gene matches. The CDR3 is 15 residues long. CDR3 protein: CASSLAGTGVYEQYF. CDR3 in DNA: TGTGCCAGCAGCTTAGCGGGGACAGGGGTCTACGAGCAGTACTTC.

This clonotype showed up many times. The CDR3 spells CASSVRDRSTDTQYF. The CDR3 DNA reads TGTGCCAGCAGTGTCCGGGACAGGAGCACAGATACGCAGTATTTT. V gene TRBV6-1 combines with J gene TRBJ2-3, with TRBD1 matching 8 bases. Germline V CDR1 and CDR2: MNHNS, SASEGT. The V and J ends lost 4 bases and 0 bases, in that order; junction bases with no gene match: 3. The CDR3 is 15 amino acids.

The V call is TRBV4-1, the J call TRBJ2-7; D uncertain. Between the trimmed V and J ends, which lost 4 bases and 2 bases, there was a span of 9 bases. Per germline, CDR1 MGHRA and CDR2 YSYEKL. CDR3 length: 13 amino acids. Written as DNA, the CDR3 is TGCGCCAGCAGCCTTTCGGATACCTACGAGCAGTACTTC. This gives the protein CASSLSDTYEQYF.

This clonotype was counted many times. The chain combines TRBV6-5 with TRBJ2-7; D perhaps matches TRBD1 (6 bases). Trimming stripped 2 bases from V and 1 base from J, with 12 bases between. This CDR3 is built from 15 residues. The germline V gene has CDR1 MNHEY and CDR2 SVGAGI. The DNA of the CDR3 is TGTGCCAGCAGTTACGACGAACAGGGTTCCTACGAGCAGTACTTC. It is translated as CASSYDEQGSYEQYF.

This clonotype has at least ten counts. The rearrangement uses TRBV28 and TRBJ1-2; a possible D gene is TRBD1 (6 bases). CDR3 length equals 14 residues. The V end lost 10 bases, the J end lost 3 bases, and 18 bases lay between the germline ends. The germline V gene has CDR1 MDHEN and CDR2 SYDVKM. The CDR3 loop is CATASERGYYGYTF. CDR3 in DNA: TGTGCCACCGCCTCGGAGAGGGGGTACTATGGCTACACCTTC.

The chain joins TRBV5-1 to TRBJ2-7; 9 nucleotides line up with TRBD1. CDR3 size: 15 residues. V shed 5 bases, J shed 5 bases, and the junction held 11 bases outside the gene matches. The germline gives CDR1 SGHRS, CDR2 YFSETQ. This chain's CDR3 is CASRTGTGPGDEQYF. Written as DNA, the CDR3 is TGCGCCAGCAGGACCGGGACAGGGCCGGGGGACGAGCAGTACTTC.

A word on this clonotype: A much larger clone differs from this one at a single base, so this may be a read error. The chain joins TRBV27 to TRBJ2-4, with D possibly being TRBD1 (6 bases). Germline V gene lookup returns CDR1 MNHEY and CDR2 SMNVEV (reference sequence). The CDR3 is 13 amino acids. CDR3 region: CASMGHDKNVQYF. CDR3 DNA sequence: TGTGCCAGCATGGGACACGACAAAAACGTTCAGTACTTC.

The gene calls are TRBV27 and TRBJ2-5, with D possibly matching TRBD1 (6 bases). V lost 8 bases, J lost 1 base, and 11 bases lay in between. The V gene's germline CDR1 is MNHEY and CDR2 SMNVEV (reference sequence). The length of the CDR3 is 13 residues. Written as DNA, the CDR3 is TGTGCCAGCTCCGGGACATGCCAAGAGACCCAGTACTTC. This sequence encodes CASSGTCQETQYF.

Note on this clonotype: This may arise from a read error, as a much more abundant clone is one base away. The V call is TRBV6-6, the J call TRBJ1-1; D might be TRBD1 (6 bases). This CDR3 contains 14 residues. The germline V gene encodes CDR1 MNHNY and CDR2 SVGAGI (reference sequence). CDR3 residues: CASSYSGRGTEALF. In DNA form, the CDR3 reads TGTGCCAGCAGTTACTCAGGTAGGGGGACTGAAGCTCTCTTT.

The table lists this clonotype with a few counts. V and J are TRBV28 and TRBJ2-7; 7 bases fit TRBD1. CDR1 and CDR2 (germline): MDHEN, SYDVKM. V shed 6 bases and J 5 bases; nucleotides not matched to a gene: 13. This CDR3 comprises 15 residues. CDR3: CASSPGTASQDEQYF. The DNA of the CDR3 is TGTGCCAGCAGCCCTGGGACAGCCTCTCAGGACGAGCAGTACTTC.

This clonotype has a handful of counts. This chain uses TRBV9 with TRBJ2-2; 10 positions match TRBD2. This CDR3 is built from 15 residues. The J segment lost 6 bases and the V segment lost 4 bases, leaving 6 bases of the junction unmatched. Germline V gene lookup returns CDR1 SGDLS and CDR2 YYNGEE. The CDR3 DNA reads as TGTGCCAGCAGCATAAGCGGGAGGGCCTCCGGGGAGCTGTTTTTT. It is translated as CASSISGRASGELFF.

V and J are TRBV28 and TRBJ2-1; no definite D call. CDR1 and CDR2 (germline): MDHEN, SYDVKM. The CDR3 is 13 amino acids. Trimming pared 5 bases from V and 6 bases from J, leaving 11 bases between. This chain's CDR3 is CASSNIRSNEQFF. As DNA, the CDR3 is TGTGCCAGCAGTAACATAAGGAGCAATGAGCAGTTCTTC.

This rearrangement joins TRBV12-3 or TRBV12-4 to TRBJ2-5; D may match TRBD1 or TRBD2 (5 bases each). The CDR3 totals 14 residues. The V end lost 7 bases, the J end lost 4 bases, and 16 bases lay between the germline ends. The CDR3 DNA is TGTGCCAGCAACTCTCAAGGGGAGTCAGAGACCCAGTACTTC. Its protein product is CASNSQGESETQYF.

The sample holds one count of this clonotype. This may stem from a read error, because a much larger clone lies one nucleotide away. The chain links TRBV2 to TRBJ1-1; D is undetermined. CDR1 and CDR2 (germline): SNHLY, FYNNEI. This CDR3 region has 14 residues. The CDR3 here is CASSYDGPGTEVFF. The CDR3 DNA sequence: TGTGCCAGCAGTTATGACGGCCCGGGCACTGAAGTTTTCTTT.

The gene calls are TRBV28 and TRBJ2-7, with D perhaps TRBD2 (6 bases). The V and J ends lost 6 bases and 4 bases respectively, with 13 bases between them. This CDR3 contains 13 residues. Per germline, CDR1 MDHEN and CDR2 SYDVKM. The CDR3 DNA sequence: TGTGCCAGCAGCCCCACTAGCCGGTACGAGCAGTACTTC. Protein product: CASSPTSRYEQYF.

Concerning this clonotype: Since the CDR3 does not end with the conserved phenylalanine or tryptophan, this likely comes from a read error. The chain joins TRBV15 to TRBJ2-7, with a possible D match to TRBD2 (5 bases). V gave up 1 base and J gave up 6 bases, with 22 bases separating them. The CDR3 loop spans 17 amino acids. Germline V lookup: CDR1 LNHNV, CDR2 YYDKDF (reference sequence). The CDR3 is CATSRGTVWVGEREQYS. For the CDR3, the DNA is TGTGCCACCAGCAGAGGAACGGTCTGGGTGGGAGAACGCGAGCAGTACTCC.

Notes on this clonotype: A much more abundant neighbour one base away suggests this may be a read error. The chain combines TRBV28 with TRBJ1-5; D unresolved. The CDR3 runs 12 residues. The germline V gene encodes CDR1 MDHEN and CDR2 SYDVKM. CDR3 DNA: TGTGCCAGCAGCTTGAAGTTTCAGCCCCATCATTTT. Its protein is CASSLKFQPHHF. Looking up the rest from reference TRBV28 and TRBJ1-5 gives the full variable domain: DVKVTQSSRYLVKRTGEKVFLECVQDMDHENMFWYRQDPGLGLRLIYFSYDVKMKEKGDIPEGYSVSREKKERFSLILESASTNQTSMYLCASSLKFQPHHFGDGTRLSIL.

V and J are TRBV5-8 and TRBJ1-2; D is unresolved. This CDR3 is built from 15 residues. The V end was cut by 4 bases, the J end by 4 bases, with 17 bases between. Per germline, CDR1 SGHTS and CDR2 YDEGEE. CDR3 DNA: TGTGCCAGCAGCCAAGTAGACAAGTCCCTCTATGGCTACACCTTC. Protein: CASSQVDKSLYGYTF.

This clonotype has a handful of counts. The J gene is TRBJ2-7, the V gene TRBV20-1, with TRBD1 as a possible D gene (6 bases). CDR3 length: 12 amino acids. Trimming took off 3 bases at V and 2 bases at J, with 8 bases between the two ends. Per germline, CDR1 DFQATT and CDR2 SNEGSKA (reference sequence). CDR3 bases: TGCAGTGCTAGGAAGGGGGCCTACGAGCAGTACTTC. Translating it yields CSARKGAYEQYF.

This clonotype was detected ten times or more. V and J are TRBV6-1 and TRBJ2-2; D is ambiguous. This CDR3 contains 15 residues. Germline V CDR1 and CDR2: MNHNS, SASEGT. Between the trimmed V and J ends, which lost 0 bases and 7 bases, there was a span of 12 bases. The CDR3 sequence: CASSEAHLWVGELFF. In DNA form, the CDR3 reads TGTGCCAGCAGTGAAGCGCACCTCTGGGTCGGGGAGCTGTTTTTT.

This clonotype has a handful of counts. This chain connects TRBV4-3 to TRBJ2-3, with 7 bases aligning to TRBD1. Germline CDR1 and CDR2: LGHNA and YSLEER. The junction had 2 bases not matched to a gene; V was cut back by 1 base and J by 1 base. This CDR3 is 15 amino acids long. The CDR3 DNA reads TGCGCCAGCAGCCAAGGGACAGGTCGCACAGATACGCAGTATTTT. This translates into CASSQGTGRTDTQYF.

As regards this clonotype: An end of the junction does not agree with germline; a read error may underlie this. This sequence joins TRBV20-1 and TRBJ1-1; D perhaps matches TRBD1 (6 bases). Germline-derived CDR1 and CDR2 are DFQATT and SNEGSKA (reference sequence). The CDR3 is made up of 14 amino acids. The CDR3: CSASHGQMNTEASF. The CDR3 nucleotides read TGCAGTGCTAGTCATGGACAGATGAACACTGAAGCTTCCTTT.

A single count supports this clonotype. The chain couples TRBV4-1 to TRBJ2-7; the match to TRBD1 covers 8 bases. V lost 0 bases and J lost 5; bases outside the gene matches: 9. Looked up from germline, CDR1 is MGHRA and CDR2 is YSYEKL. CDR3 length equals 16 residues. CDR3 in DNA: TGCGCCAGCAGCCAAGAAGGGGCAGGGGGCCGGGACGAGCAGTACTTC. Translated: CASSQEGAGGRDEQYF.

In the case of this clonotype: A much larger clone is a single base away; this may be a read error. The CDR3 carries no conserved terminal phenylalanine or tryptophan, so it likely arises from a read error. V and J are TRBV29-1 and TRBJ2-5; 7 bases fit TRBD2. This CDR3 has 12 residues. V was clipped by 4 bases and J by 6 bases; unmatched bases: 5. The V gene's germline CDR1 is SQVTM and CDR2 ANQGSEA. CDR3 region: CSVGGEGKTQYL. DNA for the CDR3: TGCAGCGTTGGAGGGGAGGGGAAGACCCAGTACTTG.